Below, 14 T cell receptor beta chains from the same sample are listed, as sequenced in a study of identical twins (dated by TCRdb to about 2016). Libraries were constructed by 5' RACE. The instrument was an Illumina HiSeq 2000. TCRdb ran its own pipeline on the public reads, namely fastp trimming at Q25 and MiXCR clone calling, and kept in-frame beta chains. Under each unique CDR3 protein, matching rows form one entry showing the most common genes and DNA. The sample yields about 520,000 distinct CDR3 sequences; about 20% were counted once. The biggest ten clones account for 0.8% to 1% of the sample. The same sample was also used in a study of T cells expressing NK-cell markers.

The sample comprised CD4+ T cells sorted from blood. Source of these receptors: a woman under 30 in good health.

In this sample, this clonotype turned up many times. CDR3 in DNA: TGCAGTGCCCACGGACAGGGTATCTACGAGCAGTACTTC. It encodes CSAHGQGIYEQYF. The V gene is TRBV20-1, the J gene TRBJ2-7, with 8 bases lining up with TRBD1. After removal of 6 bases from V and 3 bases from J, the junction contained 7 bases not matched to a gene. The CDR3 is 13 residues long. Germline V lookup: CDR1 DFQATT, CDR2 SNEGSKA (reference sequence).

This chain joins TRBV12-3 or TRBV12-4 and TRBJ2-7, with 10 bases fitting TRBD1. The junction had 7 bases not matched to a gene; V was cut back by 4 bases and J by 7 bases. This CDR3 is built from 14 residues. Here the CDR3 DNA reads TGTGCCAGCAGTTACCGGGACAGGGGCCTTGAGCAGTACTTC. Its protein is CASSYRDRGLEQYF.

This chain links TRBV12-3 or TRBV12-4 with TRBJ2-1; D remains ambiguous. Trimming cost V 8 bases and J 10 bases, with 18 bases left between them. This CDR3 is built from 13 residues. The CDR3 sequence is CASCCPVPREQFF. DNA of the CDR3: TGTGCCAGCTGTTGCCCGGTCCCCCGGGAGCAGTTCTTC.

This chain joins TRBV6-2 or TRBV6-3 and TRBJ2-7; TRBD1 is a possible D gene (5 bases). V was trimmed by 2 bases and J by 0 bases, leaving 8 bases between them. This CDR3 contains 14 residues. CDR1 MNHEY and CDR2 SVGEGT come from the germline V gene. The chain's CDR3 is CASSYVDTSYEQYF. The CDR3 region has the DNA TGTGCCAGCAGTTACGTGGACACCTCCTACGAGCAGTACTTC.

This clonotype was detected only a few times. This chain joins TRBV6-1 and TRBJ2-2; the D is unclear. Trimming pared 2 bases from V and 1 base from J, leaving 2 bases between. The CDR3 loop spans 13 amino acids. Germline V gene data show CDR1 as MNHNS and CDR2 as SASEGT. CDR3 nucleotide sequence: TGTGCCAGCAGTGAAAAGAACACCGGGGAGCTGTTTTTT. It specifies CASSEKNTGELFF.

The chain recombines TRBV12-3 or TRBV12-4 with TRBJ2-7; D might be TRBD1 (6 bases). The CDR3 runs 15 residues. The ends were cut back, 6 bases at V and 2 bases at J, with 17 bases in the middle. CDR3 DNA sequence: TGTGCCAGCAGAGCTGTCCAGGACAGACCCTACGAGCAGTACTTC. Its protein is CASRAVQDRPYEQYF.

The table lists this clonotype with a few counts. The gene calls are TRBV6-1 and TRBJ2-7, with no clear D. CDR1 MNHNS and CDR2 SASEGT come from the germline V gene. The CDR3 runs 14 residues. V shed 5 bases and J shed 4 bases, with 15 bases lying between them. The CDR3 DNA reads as TGTGCCAGCAGTCCCCTGGCGAGCCGATACGAGCAGTACTTC. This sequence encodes CASSPLASRYEQYF.

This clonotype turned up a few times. The CDR3 protein is CASSLPTGTNEQYF. DNA of the CDR3: TGTGCCAGCTCACTGCCGACAGGAACTAACGAGCAGTACTTC. The V and J genes are TRBV18 and TRBJ2-7; tentatively, D is TRBD1 (6 bases). Trimming took 4 bases from V and 5 from J, leaving 15 bases between them. CDR1 and CDR2 (germline): KGHSH, LQKENI. The CDR3 extends over 14 amino acids.

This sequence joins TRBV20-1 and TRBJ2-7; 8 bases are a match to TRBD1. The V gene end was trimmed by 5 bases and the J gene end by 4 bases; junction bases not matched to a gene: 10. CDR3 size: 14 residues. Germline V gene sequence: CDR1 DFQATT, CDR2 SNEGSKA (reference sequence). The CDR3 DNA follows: TGCAGTGCTCTCCGGACAGGGAAAGAGTACGAGCAGTACTTC. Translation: CSALRTGKEYEQYF.

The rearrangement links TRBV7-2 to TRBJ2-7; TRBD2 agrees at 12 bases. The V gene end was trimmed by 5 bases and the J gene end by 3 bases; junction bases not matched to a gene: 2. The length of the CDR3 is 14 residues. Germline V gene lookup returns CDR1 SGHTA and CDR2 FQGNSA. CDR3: CASSRTSGDYEQYF. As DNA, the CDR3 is TGTGCCAGCAGCCGGACTAGCGGGGACTACGAGCAGTACTTC.

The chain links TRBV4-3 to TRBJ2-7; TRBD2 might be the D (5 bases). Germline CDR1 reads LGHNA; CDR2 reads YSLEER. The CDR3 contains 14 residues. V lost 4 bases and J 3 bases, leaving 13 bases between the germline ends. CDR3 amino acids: CASSRDSVDYEQYF. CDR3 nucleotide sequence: TGCGCCAGCAGCCGTGATAGCGTGGACTACGAGCAGTACTTC.

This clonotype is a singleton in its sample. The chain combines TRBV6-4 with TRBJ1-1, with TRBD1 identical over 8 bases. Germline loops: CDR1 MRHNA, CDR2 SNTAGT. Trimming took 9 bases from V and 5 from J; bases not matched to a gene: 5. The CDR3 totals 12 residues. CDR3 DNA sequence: TGTGCCAGATCGACAGGGGTTACTGAAGCTTTCTTT. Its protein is CARSTGVTEAFF.

CDR3 nucleotides: TGCAGTGCTCGAGCGGGGGGGCCCGGAGATACGCAGTATTTT. Its protein product is CSARAGGPGDTQYF. The V call is TRBV20-1, the J call TRBJ2-3; 10 bases match TRBD2. Germline CDR1 DFQATT, CDR2 SNEGSKA (reference sequence). There are 14 residues in the CDR3. V trimming: 5 bases; J trimming: 5 bases; junction bases outside the gene matches: 7.

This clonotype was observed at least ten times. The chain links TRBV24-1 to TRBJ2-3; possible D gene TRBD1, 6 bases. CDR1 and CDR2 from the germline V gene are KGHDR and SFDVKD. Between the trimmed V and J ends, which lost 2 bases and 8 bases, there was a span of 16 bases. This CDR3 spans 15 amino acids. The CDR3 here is CATSDSISRGGTQYF. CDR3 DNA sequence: TGTGCCACCAGTGATTCTATCTCTAGAGGGGGTACGCAGTATTTT.